A single sample is the source of the 9 T cell receptor beta chains below, sequenced in a study of OX40 agonist ivuxolimab in advanced cancers. Produced via immunoSEQ multiplex PCR; TCRdb's table is partial and in-frame only. The sample has roughly 90,000 clones, roughly 89% seen once; the top ten hold roughly 1.4%. The input for sequencing was CD4+ or CD8+ T cells sorted from blood, taken in a trial of the OX40 agonist ivuxolimab. These receptors originate from an adult with an advanced solid tumor such as melanoma, head and neck, liver or kidney cancer.

With respect to this clone: Other DNA sequences in the sample encode the same CDR3. The chain carries TRBV11-2 and TRBJ2-5; D is ambiguous. The V end lost 1 base, the J end lost 4 bases, and 4 bases lay between the germline ends. Germline lookup yields CDR1 SGHAT and CDR2 FQNNGV. This CDR3 is built from 12 residues. The CDR3 DNA reads as TGTGCCAGCAGCTTAGTCGCAGAGACCCAGTACTTC. The encoded protein is CASSLVAETQYF.

The chain is built from TRBV5-4 and TRBJ2-7; no clear D. The V gene lost 3 bases and the J gene lost 2 bases, with 12 bases spanning the gap. The CDR3 length is 14 residues. The germline CDR1 and CDR2 sequences are SGHNT and YYREEE (reference sequence). The CDR3 sequence is CASSSLLGAYEQYF. In nucleotides, the CDR3 is TGTGCCAGCAGCTCCCTCCTTGGCGCCTACGAGCAGTACTTC.

The chain links TRBV6-1 to TRBJ1-2; D is uncertain. Germline CDR1 and CDR2: MNHNS and SASEGT. Deletions cut 9 bases from V and 4 bases from J, with 21 bases between. The CDR3 has 15 residues. As DNA, the CDR3 is TGTGCCAGTACTATTCAGGATAACCGCGGCTATGGCTACACCTTC. The encoded protein is CASTIQDNRGYGYTF.

J is TRBJ2-7 and V is TRBV11-2; no clear D gene. This CDR3 contains 11 residues. V was clipped by 1 base and J by 4 bases, with 2 bases between them. The germline CDR1 and CDR2 sequences are SGHAT and FQNNGV. CDR3 region: CASSLVYEQYF. The CDR3 DNA sequence: TGTGCCAGCAGCTTAGTTTACGAGCAGTACTTC.

This clone showed up just once. This chain connects TRBV6-7 to TRBJ2-5; 8 bases line up with TRBD1. TRBJ2-7 explains the end of the DNA better; the J call may be wrong. TRBV6-7 is labeled an ORF, and its function is uncertain. This CDR3 has 14 residues. The CDR3 protein is CASSKGQGSYEQYF. The CDR3 DNA follows: TGTGCCAGCAGCAAAGGACAGGGCTCCTACGAGCAGTACTTC.

This chain joins TRBV27 and TRBJ2-3; TRBD1 matches at 8 bases. CDR3 length equals 14 residues. V trimming: 7 bases; J trimming: 2 bases; junction bases outside the gene matches: 5. CDR1 and CDR2 (germline): MNHEY, SMNVEV (reference sequence). The CDR3 loop reads CASKRTGLTDTQYF. As DNA, the CDR3 is TGTGCCAGCAAAAGGACAGGGCTCACAGATACGCAGTATTTT.

The chain employs TRBV5-1 and TRBJ1-4; perhaps TRBD1 as D (6 bases). The CDR3 spans 16 residues. V gave up 4 bases and J gave up 0 bases, with 13 bases separating them. Per the germline V gene, CDR1 is SGHRS and CDR2 is YFSETQ. The CDR3 region has the DNA TGCGCCAGCAGCGGGAGGGGGATAGCAACTAATGAAAAACTGTTTTTT. It yields the protein CASSGRGIATNEKLFF. Full variable domain (remainder filled in from reference TRBV5-1 and TRBJ1-4): KAGVTQTPRYLIKTRGQQVTLSCSPISGHRSVSWYQQTPGQGLQFLFEYFSETQRNKGNFPGRFSGRQFSNSRSEMNVSTLELGDSALYLCASSGRGIATNEKLFFGSGTQLSVL.

CDR3 protein: CASSELRYSNEQFF. In DNA form, the CDR3 reads TGCGCCAGCAGTGAGCTAAGGTACAGCAATGAGCAGTTCTTC. J is TRBJ2-1 and V is TRBV10-2; D remains unclear. The germline V gene has CDR1 WSHSY and CDR2 SAAADI. V was pared by 2 bases and J by 6 bases, with 11 bases between. The CDR3 has 14 amino acids.

V and J are TRBV5-1 and TRBJ2-1; perhaps TRBD2 as D (6 bases). The CDR3 runs to 16 residues. Trimming cost V 4 bases and J 4 bases, with 18 bases left between them. Germline loops: CDR1 SGHRS, CDR2 YFSETQ. Written as DNA, the CDR3 is TGCGCCAGCAGCCTAGGGGCGCGGGAATCATACAATGAGCAGTTCTTC. Protein: CASSLGARESYNEQFF.